These 13 T cell receptor beta chains share one sample of origin, sequenced in a study of low-dose radiotherapy and immunotherapy resistance in tumors. TRAV and TRBV primers primed cDNA for both TCRalpha and TCRbeta. The authors amplified TCRs for about 20 PCR cycles with a constant-region primer and a V-primer adapter. One entry per CDR3 protein results from TCRdb running MiXCR on the reads. The sample contains 85,000 to 100,000 distinct CDR3 sequences, roughly a tenth of which appear only once. The sample's time point: before trial treatment. The material was PBMCs, obtained before treatment. The receptors derive from a male donor with prostate cancer.

In its sample, this clonotype was seen many times. This sequence joins TRBV29-1 and TRBJ2-1; perhaps TRBD2 as D (5 bases). The length of the CDR3 is 15 residues. The germline CDR1 and CDR2 sequences are SQVTM and ANQGSEA. V lost 6 bases and J 0 bases, leaving 15 bases between the germline ends. The CDR3 bases are TGCAGCGTGAAAAGCGGATTTAACTCCTACAATGAGCAGTTCTTC. As protein: CSVKSGFNSYNEQFF.

This clonotype was seen at least ten times. V gene TRBV11-2 combines with J gene TRBJ2-7; the D gene is possibly TRBD2 (6 bases). The V end was cut by 4 bases, the J end by 2 bases, with 15 bases between. CDR1 SGHAT and CDR2 FQNNGV come from the germline V gene. The CDR3 totals 15 residues. The CDR3 protein is CASSSRAGPTYEQYF. Here the CDR3 DNA reads TGTGCCAGCAGCTCTAGGGCGGGGCCGACCTACGAGCAGTACTTC. Full variable domain (rest looked up from reference TRBV11-2 and TRBJ2-7): EAGVAQSPRYKIIEKRQSVAFWCNPISGHATLYWYQQILGQGPKLLIQFQNNGVVDDSQLPKDRFSAERLKGVDSTLKIQPAKLEDSAVYLCASSSRAGPTYEQYFGPGTRLTVT.

This clonotype was detected ten times or more. The chain recombines TRBV18 with TRBJ1-5, with D unclear. There are 14 residues in the CDR3. The germline V gene has CDR1 KGHSH and CDR2 LQKENI. V gave up 5 bases and J gave up 1 base, with 9 bases separating them. The CDR3 sequence: CASSEALSNQPQHF. The DNA for the CDR3 is TGTGCCAGCTCAGAGGCACTGAGCAATCAGCCCCAGCATTTT.

This clonotype was seen at least ten times. This chain joins TRBV20-1 and TRBJ2-3; 7 bases agree with TRBD2. The germline CDR1 and CDR2 sequences are DFQATT and SNEGSKA (reference sequence). The CDR3 is made up of 16 amino acids. With V trimmed by 3 bases and J by 5 bases, 14 bases remained unmatched. Here the CDR3 DNA reads TGCAGTGCTAGGGGACGGCGGGAGTGGGGGGGAGATACGCAGTATTTT. Protein: CSARGRREWGGDTQYF.

This clonotype was seen repeatedly, ten times or more. J is TRBJ2-1 and V is TRBV20-1, with a possible D match to TRBD2 (6 bases). V lost 0 bases, J lost 7 bases, and 16 bases lay in between. Per the germline V gene, CDR1 is DFQATT and CDR2 is SNEGSKA (reference sequence). The CDR3 is 15 amino acids. The CDR3 DNA follows: TGCAGTGCTAGAGATAGGGGCGGGACGTCAAATGAGCAGTTCTTC. The encoded protein is CSARDRGGTSNEQFF.

This clonotype was found many times. This chain links TRBV20-1 with TRBJ2-3, with 10 bases matching TRBD2. The CDR3 loop spans 16 amino acids. The germline V gene has CDR1 DFQATT and CDR2 SNEGSKA (reference sequence). Unmatched junction bases numbered 5, after V lost 1 base and J lost 1 base. CDR3 nucleotides: TGCAGTGCTAGAGCCGGACTAGCGGAGCGCACAGATACGCAGTATTTT. It specifies CSARAGLAERTDTQYF.

This clonotype occurred many times. This chain uses TRBV29-1 with TRBJ2-6; D gene ambiguous. The CDR3 runs to 11 residues. Germline values: CDR1 SQVTM, CDR2 ANQGSEA. Trimming pared 7 bases from V and 4 bases from J, leaving 5 bases between. CDR3 amino acids: CSAQGANVLTF. CDR3 DNA: TGCAGCGCCCAAGGGGCCAACGTCCTGACTTTC.

V gene TRBV28 combines with J gene TRBJ2-7; D is possibly TRBD1 (6 bases). This CDR3 contains 13 residues. The V end was cut by 10 bases, the J end by 0 bases, with 13 bases between. From germline, CDR1 is MDHEN and CDR2 SYDVKM. CDR3 sequence: CAISDRSSYEQYF. The CDR3 DNA reads as TGTGCCATATCTGACAGGAGCTCCTACGAGCAGTACTTC.

V and J are TRBV5-1 and TRBJ2-1, with D tentatively TRBD1 (9 bases). Trimming took off 4 bases at V and 8 bases at J, with 37 bases between the two ends. Germline CDR1 reads SGHRS; CDR2 reads YFSETQ. CDR3 length: 21 residues. CDR3 sequence: CASSRLAGGQGTRTREYEQFF. Written as DNA, the CDR3 is TGCGCCAGCAGCCGGTTAGCCGGAGGACAGGGGACTAGGACGAGGGAATATGAGCAGTTCTTC.

In its sample, this clonotype was seen many times. V and J are TRBV30 and TRBJ1-5; 9 nucleotides match TRBD1. V shed 0 bases and J 5 bases; nucleotides not matched to a gene: 5. Germline CDR1 is GTSNPN and CDR2 is SVGIG (reference sequence). The CDR3 sequence is 15 residues long. CDR3 nucleotides: TGTGCCTGGAGTGTAAGGACAGGGGTTTATCAGCCCCAGCATTTT. It yields the protein CAWSVRTGVYQPQHF. The full variable domain, completed using reference TRBV30 and TRBJ1-5, is SQTIHQWPATLVQPVGSPLSLECTVEGTSNPNLYWYRQAAGRGLQLLFYSVGIGQISSEVPQNLSASRPQDRQFILSSKKLLLSDSGFYLCAWSVRTGVYQPQHFGDGTRLSIL.

This clonotype has a count of ten or more. The chain carries TRBV29-1 and TRBJ2-7; a weak D match, TRBD1 (6 bases). The V and J ends lost 6 bases and 6 bases respectively, with 18 bases between them. From germline, CDR1 is SQVTM and CDR2 ANQGSEA. There are 13 residues in the CDR3. CDR3 protein: CSVPGDIGGEQYF. CDR3 DNA: TGCAGCGTCCCCGGGGACATCGGAGGCGAGCAGTACTTC.

The table lists this clonotype with many counts. The CDR3 region has the DNA TGCAGTGCTAGATATCTCGGACGGGAGACCCAGTACTTC. Translation gives CSARYLGRETQYF. The rearrangement links TRBV20-1 to TRBJ2-5; no reliable D call. CDR1 and CDR2 from the germline V gene are DFQATT and SNEGSKA (reference sequence). CDR3 length: 13 residues. V lost 2 bases to trimming and J lost 5 bases, with 12 bases between them.

V usage is TRBV28 and J usage is TRBJ2-3, with D possibly matching TRBD2 (6 bases). This CDR3 spans 14 amino acids. Germline V lookup: CDR1 MDHEN, CDR2 SYDVKM. V gave up 8 bases and J gave up 0 bases, with 12 bases separating them. CDR3 amino acids: CASSAGTSTDTQYF. CDR3 in DNA: TGTGCCAGCTCGGCGGGGACGAGCACAGATACGCAGTATTTT.